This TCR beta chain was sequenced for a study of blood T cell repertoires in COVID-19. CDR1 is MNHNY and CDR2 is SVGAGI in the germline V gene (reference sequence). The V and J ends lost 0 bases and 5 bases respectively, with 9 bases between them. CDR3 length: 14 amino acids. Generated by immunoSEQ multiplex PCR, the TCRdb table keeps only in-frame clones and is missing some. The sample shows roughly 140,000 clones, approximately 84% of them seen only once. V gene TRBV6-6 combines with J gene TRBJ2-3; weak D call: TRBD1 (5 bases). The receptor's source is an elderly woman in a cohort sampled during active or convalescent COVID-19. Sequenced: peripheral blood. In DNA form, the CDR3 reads TGTGCCAGCAGTTACTCTCAGGGCGTAGATACGCAGTATTTT. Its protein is CASSYSQGVDTQYF.